This T cell receptor (beta chain) was captured by sequencing in a study of CD8 T cells in ankylosing spondylitis (dated by TCRdb to the late 2010s). With respect to the entire study: The study profiled T cell receptor beta repertoires in healthy donors and ankylosing spondylitis patients to find disease-linked TCR variants. The full study cohort was made up of approximately 27 ankylosing spondylitis patients and 108 healthy donors. Peripheral blood was sampled, and synovial fluid was also collected from ankylosing spondylitis patients.

From its cysteine to its phenylalanine, the CDR3 spans 15 amino acids. The entry retains the CDR3 DNA only, 45 bases that are in frame from base 1. CDR1 is given as DFQATT and CDR2 as SNEGSKA, both from the germline V gene (reference sequence). Relative to germline, V is 2 bases shorter and J is 2 bases shorter, with 15 bases between their ends. The reads were generated on an Illumina HiSeq 2500. Quantitative 5'-RACE with molecular barcodes was used to prepare TCR beta libraries. The original methods were these. A new computational method based on a probabilistic model of VDJ rearrangement was used to identify disease-linked TCR variants. The public reads were reprocessed in TCRdb via fastp at Q25 and MiXCR, keeping in-frame beta chains. Here each entry gathers all rows of one CDR3 protein and keeps the most common genes and DNA. The V and J calls were determined by TCRdb, not by the authors. Present in this sample are some 840,000 distinct CDR3 sequences, approximately 12% of which were seen just once. Roughly 0.51% of the sample rests with the top ten.

Concerning this clonotype itself: The target of this receptor is not known. Base qualities are not at hand, and no much larger clone is one base apart.

Summary of the overall study and its limitations: Some TCR beta motif variants had previously been reported in synovial fluid and blood of reactive arthritis patients, which suggested common disease-initiation mechanisms. The disease-linked clones were reported as significantly enriched in matched synovial fluid samples from ankylosing spondylitis patients. The disease-linked clones showed a CD8+ phenotype and occurred at relatively low frequencies in peripheral blood. Blood from ankylosing spondylitis patients appeared to be characterized by a TCR beta motif composed of about eight highly homologous amino acid variants.

The clonotype comes from a male donor with ankylosing spondylitis. Sequenced sample: blood, either unsorted or a sorted T cell fraction (not recorded which). The rearrangement joined TRBV20-1 to TRBJ2-5; no D segment can be confidently identified. Here the CDR3 is given as CSARLGRSLQETQYF. DNA sequence: TGCAGTGCTAGACTGGGTCGGAGTCTTCAAGAGACCCAGTACTTC.